This entry is about one T cell receptor beta chain. As yet, its antigen is unknown. Time point of the sample: blood at routine non-recurrence follow-up after resection. Whole RNA was taken from tumor, nontumor lung or frozen PBMC; it was then sequenced unsorted. This sample is drawn from a study of spatial heterogeneity in lung cancer. Whole-study context: When available, follow-up PBMC samples taken a median of about two years after resection were sequenced. Whole-study results and caveats: Ubiquitous expanded tumor TCRs were seen in blood more at resection than at follow-up.

This CDR3 is built from 14 residues. Germline V CDR1 and CDR2: SGHRS, YFSETQ. Single TCR cDNA molecules each had their own unique molecular identifier. One entry per CDR3 protein, called by TCRdb with MiXCR from the 5' RACE reads. This sample has 110,000 or so distinct CDR3 sequences, with roughly a tenth found just once. The chain carries TRBV5-1 and TRBJ2-1; D is uncertain. The source of this sequence is a female donor with early-stage non-small cell lung cancer. The sequences come from PBMCs, collected at follow-up. CDR3 in amino acids: CATSQTPSYNEQFF. Here the CDR3 DNA reads TGCGCTACAAGCCAGACCCCCTCCTACAATGAGCAGTTCTTC.